This T cell receptor beta chain was sequenced in a study of blood T cell repertoires in COVID-19. Per the germline V gene, CDR1 is GTSNPN and CDR2 is SVGIG (reference sequence). V was clipped by 5 bases and J by 3 bases, with 8 bases between them. This CDR3 is built from 11 residues. Produced via immunoSEQ multiplex PCR; TCRdb's table is partial and in-frame only. The table has approximately 30,000 clones, 93% seen once. This clonotype was sampled from a human donor in a cohort sampled during active COVID-19. The specimen was peripheral blood. The genes are TRBV30 and TRBJ2-7, with D possibly matching TRBD1 (6 bases). The CDR3: CAWLQGYEQYF. The DNA of the CDR3 is TGTGCCTGGCTACAGGGCTACGAGCAGTACTTC.